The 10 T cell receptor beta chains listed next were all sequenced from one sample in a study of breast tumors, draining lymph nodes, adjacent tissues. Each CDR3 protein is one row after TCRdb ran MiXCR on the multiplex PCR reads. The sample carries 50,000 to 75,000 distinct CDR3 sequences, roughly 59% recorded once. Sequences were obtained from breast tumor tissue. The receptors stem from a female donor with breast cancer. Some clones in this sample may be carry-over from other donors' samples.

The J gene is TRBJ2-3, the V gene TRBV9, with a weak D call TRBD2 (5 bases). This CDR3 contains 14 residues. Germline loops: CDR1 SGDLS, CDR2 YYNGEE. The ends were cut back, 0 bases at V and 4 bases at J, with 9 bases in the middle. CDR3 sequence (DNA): TGTGCCAGCAGCGTAGGAGGGTCGGCAGATACGCAGTATTTT. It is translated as CASSVGGSADTQYF.

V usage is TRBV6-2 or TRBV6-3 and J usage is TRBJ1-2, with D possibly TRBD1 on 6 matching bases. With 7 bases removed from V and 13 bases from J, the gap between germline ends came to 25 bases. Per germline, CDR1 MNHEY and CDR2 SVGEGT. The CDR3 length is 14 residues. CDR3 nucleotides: TGTGCCAGCACCCACGGGGCGGAACAGGGCGTTCCCACCTTC. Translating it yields CASTHGAEQGVPTF.

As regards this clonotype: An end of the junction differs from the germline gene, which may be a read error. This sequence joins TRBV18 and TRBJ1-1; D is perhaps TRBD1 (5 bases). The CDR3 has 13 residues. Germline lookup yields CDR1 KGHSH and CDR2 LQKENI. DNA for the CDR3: TGTCCCAGCTCAGCTGTCAGGGACCAAAAAGCTTTCTTT. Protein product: CPSSAVRDQKAFF.

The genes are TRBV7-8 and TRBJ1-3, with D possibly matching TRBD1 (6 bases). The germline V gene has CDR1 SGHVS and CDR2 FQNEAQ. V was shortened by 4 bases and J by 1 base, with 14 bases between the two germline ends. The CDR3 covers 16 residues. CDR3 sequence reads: CASSYSSTGSGNTIYF. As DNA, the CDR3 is TGTGCCAGCAGCTACTCCTCAACAGGGTCTGGAAACACCATATATTTT.

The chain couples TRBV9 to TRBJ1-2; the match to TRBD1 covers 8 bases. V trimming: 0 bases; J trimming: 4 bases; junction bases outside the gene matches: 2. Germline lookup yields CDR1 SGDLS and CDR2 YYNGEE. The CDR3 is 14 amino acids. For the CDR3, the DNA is TGTGCCAGCAGCGTAGGACAGGGGATCTATGGCTACACCTTC. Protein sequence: CASSVGQGIYGYTF.

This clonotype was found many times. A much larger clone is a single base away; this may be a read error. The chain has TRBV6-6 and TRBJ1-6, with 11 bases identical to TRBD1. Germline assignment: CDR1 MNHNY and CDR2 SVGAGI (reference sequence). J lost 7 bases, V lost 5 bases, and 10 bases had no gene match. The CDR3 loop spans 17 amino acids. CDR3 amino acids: CASSHRGTGGPNSPLHF. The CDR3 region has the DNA TGTGCCAGCAGTCACAGAGGGACAGGGGGTCCAAATTCACCCCTCCACTTT.

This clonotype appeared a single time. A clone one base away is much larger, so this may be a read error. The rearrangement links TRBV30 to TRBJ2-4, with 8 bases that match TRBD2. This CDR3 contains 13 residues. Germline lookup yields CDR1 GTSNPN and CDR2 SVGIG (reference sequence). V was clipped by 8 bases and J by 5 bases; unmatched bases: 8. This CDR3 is CARQEREQNIQYF. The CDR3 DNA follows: TGTGCCCGCCAGGAGCGGGAGCAAAACATTCAGTACTTC. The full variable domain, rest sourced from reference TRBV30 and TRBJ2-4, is SQTIHQWPATLVQPVGSPLSLECTVEGTSNPNLYWYRQAAGRGLQLLFYSVGIGQISSEVPQNLSASRPQDRQFILSSKKLLLSDSGFYLCARQEREQNIQYFGAGTRLSVL.

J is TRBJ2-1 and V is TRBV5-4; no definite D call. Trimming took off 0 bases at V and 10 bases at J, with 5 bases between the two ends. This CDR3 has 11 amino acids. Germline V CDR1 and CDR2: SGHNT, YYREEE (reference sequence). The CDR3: CASSLGREQFF. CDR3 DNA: TGTGCCAGCAGCTTGGGTCGAGAGCAGTTCTTC.

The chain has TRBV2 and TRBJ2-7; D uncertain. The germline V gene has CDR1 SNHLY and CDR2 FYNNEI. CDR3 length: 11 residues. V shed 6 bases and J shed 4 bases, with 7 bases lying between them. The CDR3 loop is CASRDQYEQYF. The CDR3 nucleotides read TGTGCCAGCAGGGACCAATACGAGCAGTACTTC.

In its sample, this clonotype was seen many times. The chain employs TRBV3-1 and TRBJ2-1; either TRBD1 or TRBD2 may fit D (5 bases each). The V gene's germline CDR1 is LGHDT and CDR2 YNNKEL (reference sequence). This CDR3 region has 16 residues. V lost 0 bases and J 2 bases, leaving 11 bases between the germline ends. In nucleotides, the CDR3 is TGTGCCAGCAGCCAAGAAGGGGCGGGTACCTACAATGAGCAGTTCTTC. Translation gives CASSQEGAGTYNEQFF.